The clone carrying this T cell receptor beta chain was recorded a few times. Profiled with immunoSEQ multiplex PCR; TCRdb holds only in-frame clones, not every one. The sample has over 200,000 clones, 84% seen once. These data originate in a study of blood T cell repertoires in COVID-19. Study-wide context: Donors in the United States, Italy and Spain gave samples during acute or convalescent COVID-19.

The CDR3 is 14 amino acids. With 6 bases removed from V and 0 bases from J, the gap between germline ends came to 11 bases. The germline gives CDR1 LNHDA, CDR2 SQIVND (reference sequence). The receptor was derived from a woman of 80 years or more with active or convalescent COVID-19. The sequenced material came from peripheral blood. The chain couples TRBV19 to TRBJ1-1; D might be TRBD1 (6 bases). The CDR3 DNA reads as TGTGCCAGTAGGGCCCAGGGGTTGAACACTGAAGCTTTCTTT. Amino acid sequence: CASRAQGLNTEAFF.